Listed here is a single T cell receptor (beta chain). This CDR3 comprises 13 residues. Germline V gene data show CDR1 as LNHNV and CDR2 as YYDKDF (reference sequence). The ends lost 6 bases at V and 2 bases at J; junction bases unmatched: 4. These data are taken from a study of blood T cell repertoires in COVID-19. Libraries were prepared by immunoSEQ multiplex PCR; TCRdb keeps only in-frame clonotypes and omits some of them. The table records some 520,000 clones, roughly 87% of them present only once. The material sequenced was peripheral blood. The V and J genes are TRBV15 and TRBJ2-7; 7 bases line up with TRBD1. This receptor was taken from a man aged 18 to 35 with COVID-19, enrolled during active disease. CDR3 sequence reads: CATRDQGAYEQYF. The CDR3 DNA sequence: TGTGCCACCAGGGATCAGGGGGCCTACGAGCAGTACTTC.